This is a list of T cell receptor beta chains from one sample in a study of blood T cell repertoires in COVID-19. The data were produced by immunoSEQ multiplex PCR, yet TCRdb's version contains in-frame clones alone and is incomplete. The data show 170,000 or so clones, roughly 89% seen once. The specimen sequenced was peripheral blood. The origin of the receptors is a woman in her 70s with COVID-19, enrolled during active disease. Both conserved end residues are part of each CDR3. The D gene is left open where the match is weak. Rows may omit the clone size; those that give it use once, few, many or a size class.

TGTGCCAGCAGCCCGACTGATACTAGCACAGATACGCAGTATTTT,CASSPTDTSTDTQYF,TRBJ2-3,NA,TRBV7-9,NA
TGTGCCAGCAGTGACAGGGGCGGGTGGACTGAAGCTTTCTTT,CASSDRGGWTEAFF,TRBJ1-1,TRBD1,TRBV7-8,NA
TGTGCCAGCTCACAGGGGGCGGGTAGGACTATCACTGAAGCTTTCTTT,CASSQGAGRTITEAFF,TRBJ1-1,TRBD1,TRBV18,NA
TGTGCCTCGAAGCGCGGGGAGGGTGAAAAACTGTTTTTT,CASKRGEGEKLFF,TRBJ1-4,NA,TRBV2,once
TGCGCCAGCAGCACGGGACAAAGCTCTGGAAACACCATATATTTT,CASSTGQSSGNTIYF,TRBJ1-3,NA,TRBV5-1,once
TGCGCCAGCAGCTTGGCGACAGGGGTCACAGATACGCAGTATTTT,CASSLATGVTDTQYF,TRBJ2-3,TRBD1,TRBV5-1,NA
TGTGCCAGCAGCCGGGGACAGGGGTTCGAGCAGTACTTC,CASSRGQGFEQYF,TRBJ2-7,TRBD1,TRBV7-3,once
TGCAGCGTAGCACAGGGATATAGCAATCAGCCCCAGCATTTT,CSVAQGYSNQPQHF,TRBJ1-5,NA,TRBV29-1,NA
TGTGCCAGCAGCTTGAACAGGGGCACTGAAGCTTTCTTT,CASSLNRGTEAFF,TRBJ1-1,TRBD1,TRBV6-5,NA
TGCGCCAGCAGTCGACCTTCGGGGGACCCACCCTACGAGCAGTACTTC,CASSRPSGDPPYEQYF,TRBJ2-7,NA,TRBV4-1,NA
TGCGCCAGCAGCCGAGAAAGAACCCGGGACACCGACTACGAGCAGTACTTC,CASSRERTRDTDYEQYF,TRBJ2-7,NA,TRBV4-1,few
TGTGCCAGCAGTTCGGTTATGAACACTGAAGCTTTCTTT,CASSSVMNTEAFF,TRBJ1-1,NA,TRBV6-5,NA
TGTGCCAGCAGCTTAGGAGGGGGTGCCGCTGAAGCTTTCTTT,CASSLGGGAAEAFF,TRBJ1-1,NA,TRBV7-6,NA
TGTGCCATCAGTGGGGACAGGGGGTCCTACGAGCAGTACTTC,CAISGDRGSYEQYF,TRBJ2-7,TRBD1,TRBV10-3,NA
TGTGCCAGCTCACTCGCGGGAGGAGAGACCCAGTACTTC,CASSLAGGETQYF,TRBJ2-5,TRBD2,TRBV18,NA
TGTGCCAGCAGTCCGCGCCCAGGCTCGCATCAGCCCCAGCATTTT,CASSPRPGSHQPQHF,TRBJ1-5,NA,TRBV6-5,NA
TGTGCCAGCAGTTATCAGGGACATTCAGACAACAATGAGCAGTTCTTC,CASSYQGHSDNNEQFF,TRBJ2-1,NA,TRBV6-5,NA
TGTGCCTGGAGCTTACAGCTCGCTTCAAAAAACATTCAGTACTTC,CAWSLQLASKNIQYF,TRBJ2-4,NA,TRBV30,NA
TGCAGCGGCATGACAGGGGGCGGCTACAATGAGCAGTTCTTC,CSGMTGGGYNEQFF,TRBJ2-1,TRBD1,TRBV29-1,few
TGTGCCAGCACCGAGACTTTTCGAACTGAAGCTTTCTTT,CASTETFRTEAFF,TRBJ1-1,NA,TRBV14,NA
TGTGCCACCCAGGGCTCAGGGGGAGTGAGCAATCAGCCCCAGCATTTT,CATQGSGGVSNQPQHF,TRBJ1-5,TRBD1,TRBV24-1,once
TGTGCCAGCAGTTTTTACCGGACAGGGTGGTATATAGAGACCCAGTACTTC,CASSFYRTGWYIETQYF,TRBJ2-5,TRBD1,TRBV28,NA
TGTGCCAGCAGCTTAATGGCGGGAGGAGGTGATGAGCAGTTCTTC,CASSLMAGGGDEQFF,TRBJ2-1,TRBD2,TRBV11-3,NA
TGTGCCAGCAGCCGAAGGGACACGTACAATGAGCAGTTCTTC,CASSRRDTYNEQFF,TRBJ2-1,NA,TRBV6-6,once
TGTGCCTGGAGTCCTCTCCACACCATATATTTT,CAWSPLHTIYF,TRBJ1-3,NA,TRBV30,NA
TGTGCCAGCAGTTTCTGGAGGGACGCTGAAGCTTTCTTT,CASSFWRDAEAFF,TRBJ1-1,NA,TRBV27,NA
TGTGCCAGCTCACCCCAGGGGGCAACGGGAAACACCATATATTTT,CASSPQGATGNTIYF,TRBJ1-3,TRBD1,TRBV18,NA
TGTGCCAGCTCAGCCCAGGGGGACGGATACAATGAGCAGTTCTTC,CASSAQGDGYNEQFF,TRBJ2-1,TRBD1,TRBV18,NA
TGTGCCAGCTCGTCCTCTGCGGGGGACGAGCAGTACTTC,CASSSSAGDEQYF,TRBJ2-7,TRBD2,TRBV18,NA
TGTGCCATTGAGCCTAGCGGGGAGAACGGGGAGCTGTTTTTT,CAIEPSGENGELFF,TRBJ2-2,TRBD2,TRBV10-3,NA
TGTGCCAGCTCACCGTTGGGGGCAGGGTTTGGCTACACCTTC,CASSPLGAGFGYTF,TRBJ1-2,NA,TRBV18,NA
TGTGCCAGCAGCTTAGTAAACTCTGAAGCTTTCTTT,CASSLVNSEAFF,TRBJ1-1,NA,TRBV7-9,few
TGTGCCAGCAGCCTAACAGGGTACGAGCAGTACTTC,CASSLTGYEQYF,TRBJ2-7,NA,TRBV6-5,NA
TGCGCCAGCAGCCCGACACCCCGTGGGAACTATGGCTACACCTTC,CASSPTPRGNYGYTF,TRBJ1-2,NA,TRBV5-1,NA
TGCGCCAGCAGCGTCCGGACTAGCGGGAGCAACAATGAGCAGTTCTTC,CASSVRTSGSNNEQFF,TRBJ2-1,TRBD2,TRBV4-1,NA
TGTGCCAGCAGCCGCCCCGACACCACCTATGGCTACACCTTC,CASSRPDTTYGYTF,TRBJ1-2,NA,TRBV7-9,NA
TGTGCCAGCAGTGAAACGTCGGTCCCCACCGGGGAGCTGTTTTTT,CASSETSVPTGELFF,TRBJ2-2,NA,TRBV25-1,NA
TGTGCCAGCAGCTTTGGAGCTAGCGGGAGGTCTAAAGAGACCCAGTACTTC,CASSFGASGRSKETQYF,TRBJ2-5,TRBD2,TRBV7-8,NA
TGTGCCAGCACCGACAGACTCTCCTACGAGCAGTACTTC,CASTDRLSYEQYF,TRBJ2-7,NA,TRBV7-9,NA
TGTGCCAGCAGCCCCCCAGGGGGTAGCGGGAGCTTGCAGTATTTT,CASSPPGGSGSLQYF,TRBJ2-3,TRBD2,TRBV3-1/TRBV3-2,NA
TGTGCCAGCAGCTCCCAGGGATCTGGCACCGGGGAGCTGTTTTTT,CASSSQGSGTGELFF,TRBJ2-2,NA,TRBV7-9,NA
TGTGCCAGCAGCTTAGGGTCGGGACAGGGGTTGAACACCATATATTTT,CASSLGSGQGLNTIYF,TRBJ1-3,TRBD1,TRBV7-2,NA
TGTGCGAGATCCCTAACGATGAACACTGAAGCTTTCTTT,CARSLTMNTEAFF,TRBJ1-1,NA,TRBV30,NA
TGTGCCAGCTCACCTTTAGGGGGTCAGCCCCAGCATTTT,CASSPLGGQPQHF,TRBJ1-5,NA,TRBV18,NA
TGTGCCAGCAGTTACGAGCCGGTCAACCACGAGCAGTACTTC,CASSYEPVNHEQYF,TRBJ2-7,NA,TRBV6-6,NA
TGTGCCAGCGAGGAGCTGCGGGATACTGAAGCTTTCTTT,CASEELRDTEAFF,TRBJ1-1,NA,TRBV10-3,once
TGTGCCACGTCAAGACAGGGGAGCCGAGAGACCCAGTACTTC,CATSRQGSRETQYF,TRBJ2-5,TRBD1,TRBV24-1,NA
TGTGCCAGCAGTGAATCTTATGAGCAGTTCTTC,CASSESYEQFF,TRBJ2-1,NA,TRBV2,NA
TGCGCCAGCAGCTACCATAAAGCGGGCACTGAAGCTTTCTTT,CASSYHKAGTEAFF,TRBJ1-1,NA,TRBV4-1,NA
TGTGCCAGCAGCGAGACCCACGGCGGCAGTCAGCCCCAGCATTTT,CASSETHGGSQPQHF,TRBJ1-5,NA,TRBV28,NA
TGCGCCAGCAGTATATTAGCGGCTGGGGCCAACGTCCTGACTTTC,CASSILAAGANVLTF,TRBJ2-6,NA,TRBV5-1,NA
TGTGCCACCAGCAGAGATAGGGACTCCTCCGGGGAGCTGTTTTTT,CATSRDRDSSGELFF,TRBJ2-2,NA,TRBV15,NA